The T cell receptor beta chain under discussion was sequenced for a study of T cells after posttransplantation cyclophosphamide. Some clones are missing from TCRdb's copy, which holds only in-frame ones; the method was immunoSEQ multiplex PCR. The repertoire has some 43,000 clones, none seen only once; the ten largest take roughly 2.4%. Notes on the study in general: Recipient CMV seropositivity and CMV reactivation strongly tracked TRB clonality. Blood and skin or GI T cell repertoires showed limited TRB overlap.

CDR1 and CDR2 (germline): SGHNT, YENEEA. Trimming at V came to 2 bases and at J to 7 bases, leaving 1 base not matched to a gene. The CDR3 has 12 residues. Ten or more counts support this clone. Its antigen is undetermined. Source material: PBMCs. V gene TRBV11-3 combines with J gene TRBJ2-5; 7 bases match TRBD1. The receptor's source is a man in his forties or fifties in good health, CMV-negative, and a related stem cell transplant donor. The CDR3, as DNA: TGTGCCAGCAGCTTATACAGGGGGACCCAGTACTTC. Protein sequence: CASSLYRGTQYF.